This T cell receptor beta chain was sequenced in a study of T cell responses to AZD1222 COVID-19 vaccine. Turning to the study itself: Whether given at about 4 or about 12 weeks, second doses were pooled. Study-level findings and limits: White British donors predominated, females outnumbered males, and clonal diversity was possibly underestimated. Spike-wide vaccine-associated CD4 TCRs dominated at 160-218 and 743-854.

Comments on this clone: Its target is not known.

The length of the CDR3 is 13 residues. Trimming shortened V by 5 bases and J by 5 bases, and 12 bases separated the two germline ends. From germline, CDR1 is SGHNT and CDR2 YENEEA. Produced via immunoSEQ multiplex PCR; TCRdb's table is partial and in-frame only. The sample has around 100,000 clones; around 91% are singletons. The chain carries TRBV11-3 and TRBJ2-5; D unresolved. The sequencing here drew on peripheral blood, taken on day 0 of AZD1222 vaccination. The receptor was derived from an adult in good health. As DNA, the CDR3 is TGTGCCAGCAGCCGTAGTGGTATGGAGACCCAGTACTTC. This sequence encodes CASSRSGMETQYF.